A single sample gave rise to the 10 T cell receptor beta chains below, sequenced in a study of T cell clonality in common variable immunodeficiency. Study-level findings and limits: Fewer deletions and N-nucleotide insertions were reportedly seen in common variable immunodeficiency TCR beta sequences.

These TCRs are of unknown antigen specificity. The data were produced by immunoSEQ multiplex PCR, yet TCRdb's version contains in-frame clones alone and is incomplete. Found here are about 28,000 clones, no singletons; the ten largest cover around 3.1%. Sequences were obtained from peripheral blood mononuclear cells. The receptors were sampled from a human donor with common variable immunodeficiency.

Details on this clone: Read coverage stops 3 residues before the CDR3 terminus; the germline J gene supplies the remainder. The gene calls are TRBV7-6 and TRBJ2-5; tentative D call: TRBD1 (6 bases). V was clipped by 1 base and J by 2 bases, with 20 bases between them. The CDR3 runs to 18 residues. Germline-derived CDR1 and CDR2 are SGHVS and FNYEAQ. The CDR3 bases that were read are TGTGCCAGCAGCTTAGTACCGACAGGCGCTATGGAGCAAGAGACC. Amino acids: CASSLVPTGAMEQET. The full CDR3 sequence reads CASSLVPTGAMEQETQYF.

This clone was observed many times. From the germline J gene comes the end of the CDR3, since the read stops 3 residues before it. V is TRBV29-1 and J is TRBJ2-3; D is perhaps TRBD2 (6 bases). The V end was cut by 4 bases, the J end by 8 bases, with 16 bases between. The CDR3 is 13 amino acids. In germline, CDR1 is SQVTM, CDR2 ANQGSEA. This CDR3 is CSVATKLAATQYF. The CDR3 bases that were read are TGCAGCGTTGCAACAAAACTAGCCGCTACG.

This clone was seen ten or more times. The CDR3 end lies 3 residues beyond the end of the read and is filled in from the germline J gene. This sample includes further DNA sequences coding for the same CDR3. The genes are TRBV7-2 and TRBJ2-3, with 8 positions matching TRBD2. The CDR3 extends over 15 amino acids. The germline gives CDR1 SGHTA, CDR2 FQGNSA. The V and J ends lost 3 bases and 0 bases, in that order; junction bases with no gene match: 2. The part of the CDR3 DNA that was read is TGTGCCAGCAGCTTGCAGCGGGGGAGCACAGATACG. Translation: CASSLQRGSTDT. The complete CDR3 sequence is CASSLQRGSTDTQYF.

This clone has a handful of counts. The sequenced part of the CDR3 DNA is TGTGCCAGCAGCCAAAGGGGGGGGCGCAGGTCTGAA. Its protein is CASSQRGGRRSE. The complete CDR3 sequence is CASSQRGGRRSEAFF. The chain recombines TRBV7-2 with TRBJ1-1, with D tentatively TRBD1 (6 bases). The read ends 3 residues early relative to the CDR3; the germline J gene fills the gap. There are 15 residues in the CDR3. The germline V gene encodes CDR1 SGHTA and CDR2 FQGNSA. With 5 bases removed from V and 6 bases from J, the gap between germline ends came to 19 bases.

Turning to this clone: The read falls 3 residues short of the CDR3 end, and the missing part is taken from the germline J gene. The V call is TRBV7-9, the J call TRBJ2-6; D may be TRBD1 (6 bases). The CDR3 is made up of 13 amino acids. Per germline, CDR1 SEHNR and CDR2 FQNEAQ (reference sequence). Trimming took 3 bases from V and 10 from J, leaving 10 bases between them. CDR3 DNA, as far as it was read: TGTGCCAGCAGCTTTCAGGGGAGAAACGTC. Translated: CASSFQGRNV. The entire CDR3 is CASSFQGRNVLTF.

As regards this clone: The CDR3 is cut off 3 residues early in the read; its end comes from the germline J gene. The chain carries TRBV30 and TRBJ1-2; D ambiguous. CDR3 length equals 11 residues. From germline, CDR1 is GTSNPN and CDR2 SVGIG (reference sequence). The sequenced part of the CDR3 DNA is TGTGCCGGACCGGGGTTTGGAGGC. Encoded protein: CAGPGFGG. The complete CDR3 sequence is CAGPGFGGYTF.

This clone was observed a handful of times. The read comes to an end 3 residues before the CDR3 does, leaving the germline J gene to fill in the end. The gene calls are TRBV2 and TRBJ2-7; TRBD2 is a possible D gene (6 bases). CDR1 is SNHLY, CDR2 FYNNEI, per germline. V dropped 7 bases and J dropped 0 bases, with 13 bases sitting between them. The length of the CDR3 is 14 residues. Partial CDR3 DNA: TGTGCCAGCACCGTGCGGGGAACCTCCTACGAG. Amino acids: CASTVRGTSYE. The CDR3 reads in full as CASTVRGTSYEQYF.

This clone was seen only a few times. Coverage ceases 3 residues before the CDR3 finishes, and the germline J gene fills in the end. This chain links TRBV6-4 with TRBJ2-1; TRBD2 aligns across 8 bases. This CDR3 is built from 16 residues. V shed 3 bases and J 1 base; nucleotides not matched to a gene: 5. CDR1 MRHNA and CDR2 SNTAGT come from the germline V gene. The CDR3 sequence is CASSDTGTSSYNEQFF. CDR3 DNA, as far as it was read: TGTGCCAGCAGTGATACCGGGACTAGTTCCTACAATGAG.

At least ten counts were recorded for this clone. The read is 3 residues too short to cover the CDR3 end, so that end is filled in from the germline J gene. The chain employs TRBV20-1 and TRBJ2-2, with D perhaps matching TRBD2 (5 bases). V was shortened by 6 bases and J by 1 base, with 9 bases between the two germline ends. The germline gives CDR1 DFQATT, CDR2 SNEGSKA (reference sequence). This CDR3 is built from 13 residues. This CDR3 reads CSAGLLNTGELFF. CDR3 bases read: TGCAGTGCCGGACTCCTGAACACCGGGGAG.

This clone was seen at least ten times. From the germline J gene comes the end of the CDR3, since the read stops 3 residues before it. The chain carries TRBV23-1 and TRBJ1-4; D is perhaps TRBD1 (6 bases). TRBV23-1 belongs to the ORF category, with a function that is uncertain. The CDR3 totals 16 residues. V was trimmed by 5 bases and J by 2 bases, leaving 15 bases between them. The chain's CDR3 is CASSITRGGTNEKLFF. CDR3 bases read: TGCGCCAGCAGTATCACTAGGGGGGGGACTAATGAAAAA.